This T cell receptor (beta chain) appears in the sequencing data of a study of T cell changes during pregnancy in multiple sclerosis (dated by TCRdb to between 2018 and 2021). Some background on the complete study: Changes in the T cell repertoire over the course of pregnancy were examined in this study in women with multiple sclerosis.

The protocol used for the library was the immunoSEQ multiplex PCR assay. Imported from immuneACCESS, the table was reduced by TCRdb to in-frame sequences with V and J called. These copies leave out some clones; in studies compared against another copy, an unresolved V gene accounts for under half, and the cause of the remainder is not known. Here the sample has 110,000 or so clones; over 85% occur a single time. Roughly 6.2% of the sample is in the top ten clones. Comments on this clone: Its target antigen remains unknown. No base quality values were provided; no much bigger clone lies one nucleotide off.

Inclusive of the bounding cysteine and phenylalanine, the CDR3 is 14 residues long. Of all the DNA, just the CDR3 is kept, 42 bases in frame from base 1. CDR1 and CDR2, per the germline V gene (reference sequence), are MNHEY and SMNVEV. Clipping removes 6 bases from V and 0 bases from J, with 4 as the unmatched junction base count. Specimen: peripheral blood, collected before pregnancy. The TCR originated in a female donor with multiple sclerosis, enrolled in a pregnancy study. The sequence is built from TRBV27 and TRBJ1-2; 7 nucleotides in the junction match TRBD1. The base sequence is TGTGCCAGCAGCGGGACAGCCTCTAACTATGGCTACACCTTC. This encodes CASSGTASNYGYTF.